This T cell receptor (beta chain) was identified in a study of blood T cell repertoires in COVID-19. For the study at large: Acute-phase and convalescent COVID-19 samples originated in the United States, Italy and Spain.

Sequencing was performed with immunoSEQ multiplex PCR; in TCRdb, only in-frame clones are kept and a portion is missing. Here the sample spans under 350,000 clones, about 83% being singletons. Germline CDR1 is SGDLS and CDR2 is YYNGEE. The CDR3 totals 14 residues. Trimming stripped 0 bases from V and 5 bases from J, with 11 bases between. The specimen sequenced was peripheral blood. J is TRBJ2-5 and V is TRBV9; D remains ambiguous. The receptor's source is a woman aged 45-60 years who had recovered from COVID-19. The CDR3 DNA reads TGTGCCAGCAGCGTAGTGGGTGCGGCGGAGACCCAGTACTTC. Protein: CASSVVGAAETQYF.